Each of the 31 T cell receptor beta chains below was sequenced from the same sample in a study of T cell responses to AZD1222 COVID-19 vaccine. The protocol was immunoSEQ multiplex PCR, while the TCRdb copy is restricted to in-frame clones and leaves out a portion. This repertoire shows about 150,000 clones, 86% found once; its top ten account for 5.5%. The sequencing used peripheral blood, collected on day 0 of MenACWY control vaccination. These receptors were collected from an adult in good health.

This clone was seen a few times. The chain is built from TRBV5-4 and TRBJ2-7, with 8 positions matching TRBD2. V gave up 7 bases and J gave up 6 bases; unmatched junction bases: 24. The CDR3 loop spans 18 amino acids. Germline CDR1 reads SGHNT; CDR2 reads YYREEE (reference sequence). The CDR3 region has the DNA TGTGCCAGCCACGACGCGGCTAGCGGGTACCCCCACTTGGGCGAGCAGTACTTC. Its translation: CASHDAASGYPHLGEQYF.

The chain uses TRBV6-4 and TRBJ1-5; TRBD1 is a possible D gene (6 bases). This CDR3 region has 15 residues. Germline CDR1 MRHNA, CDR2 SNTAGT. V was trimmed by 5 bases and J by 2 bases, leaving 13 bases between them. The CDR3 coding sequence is TGTGCCAGCAGTCCAACAGGGAGTCGCAATCAGCCCCAGCATTTT. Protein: CASSPTGSRNQPQHF.

The CDR3 region is CASSLAGGVADTQYF. Written as DNA, the CDR3 is TGTGCCAGCAGTTTAGCGGGGGGAGTAGCAGATACGCAGTATTTT. The gene calls are TRBV27 and TRBJ2-3, with 8 bases lining up with TRBD2. Losses at the gene ends were 2 bases for V and 4 bases for J; bases not matched to a gene: 5. CDR1 is MNHEY, CDR2 SMNVEV, per germline (reference sequence). The CDR3 runs 15 residues.

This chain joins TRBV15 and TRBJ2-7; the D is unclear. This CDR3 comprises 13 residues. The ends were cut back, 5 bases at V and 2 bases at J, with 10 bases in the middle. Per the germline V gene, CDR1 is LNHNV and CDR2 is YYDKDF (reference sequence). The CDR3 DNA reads TGTGCCACCAGCCCCCGGGCTCCCTACGAGCAGTACTTC. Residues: CATSPRAPYEQYF.

The CDR3 coding sequence is TGTGCCAGCAGCCCCGACAGGGGCCTTGAAGCTTTCTTT. Its protein is CASSPDRGLEAFF. This sequence joins TRBV5-4 and TRBJ1-1, with 8 nucleotides matching TRBD1. This CDR3 contains 13 residues. Germline trimming cut 4 bases from V and 7 bases from J; bases unmatched to any gene: 6. Germline CDR1 SGHNT, CDR2 YYREEE (reference sequence).

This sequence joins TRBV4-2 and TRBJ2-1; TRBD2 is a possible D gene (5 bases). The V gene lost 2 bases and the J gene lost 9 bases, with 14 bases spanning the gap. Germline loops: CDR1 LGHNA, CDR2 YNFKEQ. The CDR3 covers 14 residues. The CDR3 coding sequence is TGTGCCAGCAGCCAAAGAGGGCGGGCCGGTGAGCAGTTCTTC. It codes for CASSQRGRAGEQFF.

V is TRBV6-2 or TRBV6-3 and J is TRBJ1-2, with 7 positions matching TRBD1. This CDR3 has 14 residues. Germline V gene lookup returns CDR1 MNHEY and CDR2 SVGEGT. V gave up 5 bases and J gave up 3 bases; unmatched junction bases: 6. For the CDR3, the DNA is TGTGCCAGCAGTGACGGACAGGCCTACTATGGCTACACCTTC. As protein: CASSDGQAYYGYTF.

For the CDR3, the DNA is TGCGCCAGCGCGACAGGGACGGATTCACCCCTCCACTTT. Residues: CASATGTDSPLHF. The chain uses TRBV5-1 and TRBJ1-6; 7 positions match TRBD1. J lost 8 bases, V lost 7 bases, and 6 bases had no gene match. The CDR3 spans 13 residues. Germline CDR1 reads SGHRS; CDR2 reads YFSETQ. Based on the CDR3 plus reference TRBV5-1 and TRBJ1-6, the full variable domain is KAGVTQTPRYLIKTRGQQVTLSCSPISGHRSVSWYQQTPGQGLQFLFEYFSETQRNKGNFPGRFSGRQFSNSRSEMNVSTLELGDSALYLCASATGTDSPLHFGNGTRLTVT.

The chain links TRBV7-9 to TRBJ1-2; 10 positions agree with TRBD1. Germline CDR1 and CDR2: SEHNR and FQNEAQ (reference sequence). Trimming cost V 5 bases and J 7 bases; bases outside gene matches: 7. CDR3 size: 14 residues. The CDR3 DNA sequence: TGTGCCAGCAGCCCGGACAGGGGGGAGAGTGGCTACACCTTC. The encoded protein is CASSPDRGESGYTF.

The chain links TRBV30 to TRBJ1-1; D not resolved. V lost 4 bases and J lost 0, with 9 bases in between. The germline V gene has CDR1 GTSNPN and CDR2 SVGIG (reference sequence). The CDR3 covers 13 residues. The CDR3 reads CAWKTAMNTEAFF. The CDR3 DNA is TGTGCCTGGAAGACTGCCATGAACACTGAAGCTTTCTTT.

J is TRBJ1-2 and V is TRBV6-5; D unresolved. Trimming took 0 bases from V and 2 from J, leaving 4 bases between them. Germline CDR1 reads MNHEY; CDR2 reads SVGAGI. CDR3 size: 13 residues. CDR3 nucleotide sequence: TGTGCCAGCAGTTACTCTAGGAACTATGGCTACACCTTC. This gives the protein CASSYSRNYGYTF.

In DNA, the CDR3 is TGCGCCAGCAGCTTGGGTTGGGGAAATGAAGCTTTCTTT. It is translated as CASSLGWGNEAFF. The genes are TRBV5-1 and TRBJ1-1; D gene unclear. The CDR3 sequence is 13 residues long. Germline V CDR1 and CDR2: SGHRS, YFSETQ. Trimming removed 0 bases from V and 7 bases from J, with 10 bases in between.

DNA for the CDR3: TGTGCCAGCAGCCAAGTCCCGGGACAGGGGACGGGGGAGCAGTACTTC. Amino acid sequence: CASSQVPGQGTGEQYF. The V call is TRBV14, the J call TRBJ2-7; 10 positions match TRBD1. Per the germline V gene, CDR1 is SGHDN and CDR2 is FVKESK. This CDR3 contains 16 residues. Germline trimming cut 1 base from V and 7 bases from J; bases unmatched to any gene: 10.

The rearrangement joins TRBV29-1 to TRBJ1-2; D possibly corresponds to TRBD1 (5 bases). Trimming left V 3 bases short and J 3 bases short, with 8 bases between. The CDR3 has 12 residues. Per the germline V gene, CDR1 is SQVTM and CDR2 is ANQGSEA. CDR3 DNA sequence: TGCAGCGTTGAGCAGGGTTACTATGGCTACACCTTC. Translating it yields CSVEQGYYGYTF.

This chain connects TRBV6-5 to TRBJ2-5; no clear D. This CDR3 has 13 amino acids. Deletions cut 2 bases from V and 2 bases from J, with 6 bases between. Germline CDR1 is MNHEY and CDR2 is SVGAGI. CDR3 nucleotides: TGTGCCAGCAGTTACGGGCTACAAGAGACCCAGTACTTC. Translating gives CASSYGLQETQYF.

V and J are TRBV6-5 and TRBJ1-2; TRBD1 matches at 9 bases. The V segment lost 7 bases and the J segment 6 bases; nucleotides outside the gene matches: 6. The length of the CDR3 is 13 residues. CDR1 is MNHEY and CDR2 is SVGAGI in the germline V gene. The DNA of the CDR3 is TGTGCCAGCACCCCGGACAGGGGACATGGCTACACCTTC. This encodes CASTPDRGHGYTF.

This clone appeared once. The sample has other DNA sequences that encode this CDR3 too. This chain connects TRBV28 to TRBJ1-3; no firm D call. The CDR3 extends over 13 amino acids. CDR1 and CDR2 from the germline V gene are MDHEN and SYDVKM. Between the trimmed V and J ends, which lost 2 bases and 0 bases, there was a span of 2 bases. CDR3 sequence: CASSLISGNTIYF. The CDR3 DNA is TGTGCCAGCAGTTTAATCTCTGGAAACACCATATATTTT.

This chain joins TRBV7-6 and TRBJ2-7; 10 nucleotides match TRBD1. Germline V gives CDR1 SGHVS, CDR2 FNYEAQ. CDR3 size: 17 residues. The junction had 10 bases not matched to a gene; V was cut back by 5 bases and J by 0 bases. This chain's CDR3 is CASSTKPGQGLSYEQYF. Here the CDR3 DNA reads TGTGCCAGCAGCACGAAACCGGGACAGGGGCTCTCCTACGAGCAGTACTTC.

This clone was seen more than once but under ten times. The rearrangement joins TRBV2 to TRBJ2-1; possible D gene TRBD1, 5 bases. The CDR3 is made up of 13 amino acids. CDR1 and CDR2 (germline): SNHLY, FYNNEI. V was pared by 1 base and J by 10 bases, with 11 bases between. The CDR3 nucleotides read TGTGCCAGCAGTGAAGACAGGTTGAGGGAGCAGTTCTTC. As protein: CASSEDRLREQFF.

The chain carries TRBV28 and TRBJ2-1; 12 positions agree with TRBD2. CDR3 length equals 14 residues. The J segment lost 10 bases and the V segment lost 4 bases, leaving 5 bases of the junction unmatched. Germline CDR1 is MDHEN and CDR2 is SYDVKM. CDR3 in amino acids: CASSSPGLAGEQFF. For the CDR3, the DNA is TGTGCCAGCAGTTCTCCGGGACTAGCGGGCGAGCAGTTCTTC.

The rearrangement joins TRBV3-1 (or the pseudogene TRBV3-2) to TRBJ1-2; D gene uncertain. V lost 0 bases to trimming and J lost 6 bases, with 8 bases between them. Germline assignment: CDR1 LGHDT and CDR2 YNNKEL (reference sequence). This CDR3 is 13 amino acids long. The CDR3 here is CASSQDLGNGYTF. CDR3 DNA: TGTGCCAGCAGCCAAGATCTAGGGAATGGCTACACCTTC.

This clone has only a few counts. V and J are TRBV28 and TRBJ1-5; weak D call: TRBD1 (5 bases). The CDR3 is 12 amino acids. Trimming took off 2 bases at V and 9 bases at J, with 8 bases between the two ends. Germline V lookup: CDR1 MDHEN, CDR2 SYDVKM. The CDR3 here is CASSLPRGPQHF. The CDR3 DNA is TGTGCCAGCAGTTTACCAAGGGGGCCCCAGCATTTT.

The CDR3 here is CASSIQGGVRTEAFF. CDR3 sequence (DNA): TGTGCCAGCAGTATCCAGGGAGGGGTTCGAACTGAAGCTTTCTTT. J is TRBJ1-1 and V is TRBV6-5, with D possibly TRBD1 on 5 matching bases. This CDR3 region has 15 residues. Germline CDR1 is MNHEY and CDR2 is SVGAGI. The V and J ends lost 5 bases and 5 bases respectively, with 18 bases between them.

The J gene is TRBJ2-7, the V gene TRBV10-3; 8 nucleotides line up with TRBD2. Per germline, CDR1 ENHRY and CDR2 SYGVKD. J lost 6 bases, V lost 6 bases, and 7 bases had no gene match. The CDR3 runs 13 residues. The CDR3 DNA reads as TGTGCCATCAGCCCGGGGGGGGCAGGCGAGCAGTACGTC. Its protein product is CAISPGGAGEQYV.

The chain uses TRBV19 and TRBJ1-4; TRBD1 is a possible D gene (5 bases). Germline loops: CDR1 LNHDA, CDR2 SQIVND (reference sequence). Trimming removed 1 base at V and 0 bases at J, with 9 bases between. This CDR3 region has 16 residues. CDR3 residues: CASSIVQTATNEKLFF. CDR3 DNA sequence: TGTGCCAGTAGTATAGTCCAGACAGCAACTAATGAAAAACTGTTTTTT.

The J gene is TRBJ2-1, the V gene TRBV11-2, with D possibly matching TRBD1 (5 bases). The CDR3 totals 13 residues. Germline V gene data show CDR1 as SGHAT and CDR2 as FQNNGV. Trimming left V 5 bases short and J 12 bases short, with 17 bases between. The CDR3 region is CASSPDHTGAQFF. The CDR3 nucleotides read TGTGCCAGCAGCCCAGATCACACAGGTGCGCAGTTCTTC.

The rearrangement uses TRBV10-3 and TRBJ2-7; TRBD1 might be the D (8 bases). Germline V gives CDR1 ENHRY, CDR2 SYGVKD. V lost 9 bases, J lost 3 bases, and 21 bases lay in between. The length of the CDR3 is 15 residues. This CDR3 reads CAIRQGPGTIYEQYF. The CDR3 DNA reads TGTGCCATAAGACAGGGGCCTGGGACTATCTACGAGCAGTACTTC.

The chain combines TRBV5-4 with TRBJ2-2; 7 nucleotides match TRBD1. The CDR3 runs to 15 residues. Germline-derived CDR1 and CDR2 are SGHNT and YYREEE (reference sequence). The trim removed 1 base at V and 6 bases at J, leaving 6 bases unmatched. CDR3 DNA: TGTGCCAGCAGCTTGCCAGGGGGTCCGGCCGGGGAGCTGTTTTTT. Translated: CASSLPGGPAGELFF. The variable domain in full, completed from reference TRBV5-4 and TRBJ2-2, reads ETGVTQSPTHLIKTRGQQVTLRCSSQSGHNTVSWYQQALGQGPQFIFQYYREEENGRGNFPPRFSGLQFPNYSSELNVNALELDDSALYLCASSLPGGPAGELFFGEGSRLTVL.

CDR3 bases: TGTGCCAGCAGCCAAGATCTTGTGGGAAACACCGGGGAGCTGTTTTTT. Translated, it gives CASSQDLVGNTGELFF. The chain has TRBV14 and TRBJ2-2; no clear D. The V end was cut by 0 bases, the J end by 2 bases, with 10 bases between. CDR3 length equals 16 residues. Per germline, CDR1 SGHDN and CDR2 FVKESK.

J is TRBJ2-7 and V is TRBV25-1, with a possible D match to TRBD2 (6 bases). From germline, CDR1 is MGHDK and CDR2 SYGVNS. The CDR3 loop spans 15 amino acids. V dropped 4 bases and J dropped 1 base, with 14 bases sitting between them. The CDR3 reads CASSGGVGLSYEQYF. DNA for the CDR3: TGTGCCAGCAGTGGCGGGGTGGGGCTATCCTACGAGCAGTACTTC.

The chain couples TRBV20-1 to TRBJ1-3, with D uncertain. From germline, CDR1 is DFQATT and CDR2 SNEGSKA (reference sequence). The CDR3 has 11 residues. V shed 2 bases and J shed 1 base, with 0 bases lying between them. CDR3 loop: CSARSGNTIYF. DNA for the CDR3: TGCAGTGCTAGATCTGGAAACACCATATATTTT.